These 30 T cell receptor beta chains were all obtained from the same sample, sequenced in a study of PD-L1 blockade in urothelial cancer. Data came from immunoSEQ multiplex PCR; TCRdb stores just in-frame clones and leaves some out. Of 46,000 or so clones detected, about 86% appear once; the ten largest clones hold under 11%. Time point defined: peripheral blood 6 weeks after treatment start. The sequencing used PBMCs, collected around atezolizumab (anti-PD-L1) treatment. These TCRs come from a man aged 60 to 69 with urothelial cancer.

The chain is built from TRBV11-2 and TRBJ1-5; D is uncertain. CDR1 is SGHAT, CDR2 FQNNGV, per germline. The CDR3 sequence is 13 residues long. V was cut by 0 bases and J by 10 bases, with 10 bases left in between. The CDR3, as DNA: TGTGCCAGCAGCTTAGATATCTCCTTCCCCCAGCATTTT. Encoded protein: CASSLDISFPQHF.

The chain carries TRBV13 and TRBJ2-1; D is perhaps TRBD1 (5 bases). The CDR3 covers 14 residues. Germline CDR1 PRHDT, CDR2 FYEKMQ (reference sequence). V lost 1 base and J lost 7, with 11 bases in between. The CDR3 protein is CASSLAAGKNEQFF. Here the CDR3 DNA reads TGTGCCAGCAGCTTAGCTGCAGGGAAGAATGAGCAGTTCTTC.

The V gene is TRBV29-1, the J gene TRBJ1-2, with 7 bases identical to TRBD1. This CDR3 has 14 residues. The germline CDR1 and CDR2 sequences are SQVTM and ANQGSEA. J gave up 0 bases and V 7 bases, and 8 bases lay outside the gene matches. The CDR3 here is CSGGTEPANYGYTF. The CDR3, as DNA: TGCAGCGGCGGGACAGAACCAGCTAACTATGGCTACACCTTC.

This chain uses TRBV5-1 with TRBJ2-1, with 8 positions matching TRBD2. Germline CDR1 SGHRS, CDR2 YFSETQ. The CDR3 is 16 amino acids. The trim removed 5 bases at V and 3 bases at J, leaving 10 bases unmatched. The CDR3 sequence: CASREGGAGGYNEQFF. The DNA for the CDR3 is TGCGCCAGCAGGGAAGGAGGGGCGGGGGGCTACAATGAGCAGTTCTTC.

V gene TRBV5-1 combines with J gene TRBJ2-1; D is possibly TRBD2 (5 bases). Trimming pared 7 bases from V and 3 bases from J, leaving 14 bases between. The length of the CDR3 is 14 residues. Germline CDR1 is SGHRS and CDR2 is YFSETQ. In DNA form, the CDR3 reads TGCGCCAGCTCCCAGGACTCAGACTACAATGAGCAGTTCTTC. Its protein is CASSQDSDYNEQFF. The full variable domain, rest sourced from reference TRBV5-1 and TRBJ2-1, is KAGVTQTPRYLIKTRGQQVTLSCSPISGHRSVSWYQQTPGQGLQFLFEYFSETQRNKGNFPGRFSGRQFSNSRSEMNVSTLELGDSALYLCASSQDSDYNEQFFGPGTRLTVL.

This clone was seen once. V gene TRBV5-1 combines with J gene TRBJ1-2, with a weak D call TRBD1 (5 bases). This CDR3 has 15 residues. Germline CDR1 SGHRS, CDR2 YFSETQ. Trimming shortened V by 4 bases and J by 3 bases, and 16 bases separated the two germline ends. In nucleotides, the CDR3 is TGCGCCAGCAGCGCGAGGGACTCCGGGGACTATGGCTACACCTTC. Protein product: CASSARDSGDYGYTF. The full variable domain, completed using reference TRBV5-1 and TRBJ1-2, is KAGVTQTPRYLIKTRGQQVTLSCSPISGHRSVSWYQQTPGQGLQFLFEYFSETQRNKGNFPGRFSGRQFSNSRSEMNVSTLELGDSALYLCASSARDSGDYGYTFGSGTRLTVV.

CDR3 residues: CASSLAPSGGAYEETQYF. The CDR3 bases are TGTGCCAGCAGCTTAGCACCCAGCGGGGGGGCTTATGAAGAGACCCAGTACTTC. The V gene is TRBV7-9, the J gene TRBJ2-5, with 10 bases that match TRBD2. The CDR3 covers 18 residues. With 0 bases clipped from V and 3 bases from J, the junction kept 10 bases outside the gene matches. CDR1 and CDR2 from the germline V gene are SEHNR and FQNEAQ (reference sequence). The full variable domain, completed using reference TRBV7-9 and TRBJ2-5, is DTGVSQNPRHKITKRGQNVTFRCDPISEHNRLYWYRQTLGQGPEFLTYFQNEAQLEKSRLLSDRFSAERPKGSFSTLEIQRTEQGDSAMYLCASSLAPSGGAYEETQYFGPGTRLLVL.

This clone was recorded a few times. The chain is built from TRBV7-8 and TRBJ2-5; 9 bases fit TRBD2. Germline lookup yields CDR1 SGHVS and CDR2 FQNEAQ. V gave up 5 bases and J gave up 5 bases; unmatched junction bases: 3. The CDR3 spans 13 residues. Here the CDR3 DNA reads TGTGCCAGCAGCAGGACTAGCGCGGAGACCCAGTACTTC. It codes for CASSRTSAETQYF. Full variable domain (missing parts from reference TRBV7-8 and TRBJ2-5): GAGVSQSPRYKVAKRGQDVALRCDPISGHVSLFWYQQALGQGPEFLTYFQNEAQLDKSGLPSDRFFAERPEGSVSTLKIQRTQQEDSAVYLCASSRTSAETQYFGPGTRLLVL.

The chain couples TRBV11-2 to TRBJ2-3; tentative D call: TRBD1 (6 bases). V shed 9 bases and J shed 2 bases, with 12 bases lying between them. The CDR3 is 13 amino acids. CDR1 is SGHAT and CDR2 is FQNNGV in the germline V gene. The CDR3 is CASSTGPTDTQYF. The CDR3 DNA sequence: TGTGCCAGTAGCACAGGGCCCACAGATACGCAGTATTTT.

The CDR3 coding sequence is TGTGCCAGCAGCTTACGCAGCTCGGGTACGCAGTATTTT. Protein product: CASSLRSSGTQYF. The chain combines TRBV7-6 with TRBJ2-3; no clear D. Deletions cut 2 bases from V and 8 bases from J, with 11 bases between. This CDR3 comprises 13 residues. Germline V gene data show CDR1 as SGHVS and CDR2 as FNYEAQ. Together with reference TRBV7-6 and TRBJ2-3, the CDR3 gives the full variable domain: GAGVSQSPRYKVTKRGQDVALRCDPISGHVSLYWYRQALGQGPEFLTYFNYEAQQDKSGLPNDRFSAERPEGSISTLTIQRTEQRDSAMYRCASSLRSSGTQYFGPGTRLTVL.

The chain carries TRBV2 and TRBJ2-7; TRBD1 matches 7 bases. The CDR3 is 15 amino acids. Germline loops: CDR1 SNHLY, CDR2 FYNNEI. J lost 0 bases, V lost 6 bases, and 8 bases had no gene match. CDR3 region: CASSSGQVISYEQYF. In nucleotides, the CDR3 is TGTGCCAGCAGCAGCGGACAGGTTATCTCCTACGAGCAGTACTTC.

The gene calls are TRBV9 and TRBJ1-4, with TRBD1 matching 9 bases. The V gene's germline CDR1 is SGDLS and CDR2 YYNGEE. CDR3 length equals 17 residues. V dropped 3 bases and J dropped 5; count of bases not matched to a gene: 11. The CDR3 sequence: CASSAWDREGVNEKLFF. The CDR3 nucleotides read TGTGCCAGCAGCGCCTGGGACAGGGAGGGCGTAAATGAAAAACTGTTTTTT.

The rearrangement uses TRBV5-1 and TRBJ1-1; 8 bases map to TRBD1. J gave up 6 bases and V 3 bases, and 4 bases lay outside the gene matches. Per the germline V gene, CDR1 is SGHRS and CDR2 is YFSETQ. CDR3 length equals 13 residues. CDR3 residues: CASSWTGFAEAFF. Here the CDR3 DNA reads TGCGCCAGCAGCTGGACAGGGTTTGCTGAAGCTTTCTTT.

V gene TRBV11-2 combines with J gene TRBJ1-2; 7 bases agree with TRBD1. This CDR3 comprises 14 residues. V gave up 5 bases and J gave up 0 bases; unmatched junction bases: 3. The germline V gene encodes CDR1 SGHAT and CDR2 FQNNGV. CDR3 residues: CASSQDRANYGYTF. DNA for the CDR3: TGTGCCAGCAGCCAAGACAGGGCTAACTATGGCTACACCTTC.

The chain combines TRBV6-5 with TRBJ2-1, with TRBD1 as a possible D gene (5 bases). The CDR3 length is 15 residues. Per germline, CDR1 MNHEY and CDR2 SVGAGI. Trimming removed 6 bases from V and 4 bases from J, with 16 bases in between. CDR3 protein: CASRSDSGVYNEQFF. CDR3 coding DNA: TGTGCCAGCAGATCCGACAGTGGGGTTTACAATGAGCAGTTCTTC.

The chain uses TRBV7-2 and TRBJ1-2; TRBD1 matches 7 bases. Germline values: CDR1 SGHTA, CDR2 FQGNSA. The CDR3 sequence is 15 residues long. Germline trimming cut 1 base from V and 2 bases from J; bases unmatched to any gene: 4. The CDR3 here is CASSLGQGRNYGYTF. The DNA for the CDR3 is TGTGCCAGCAGCTTAGGACAGGGAAGAAACTATGGCTACACCTTC.

This sequence joins TRBV27 and TRBJ2-1, with 11 bases that match TRBD2. The J segment lost 2 bases and the V segment lost 1 base, leaving 10 bases of the junction unmatched. The CDR3 covers 19 residues. From germline, CDR1 is MNHEY and CDR2 SMNVEV (reference sequence). The CDR3 region has the DNA TGTGCCAGCAGTTTATTTTTAGCGGGGGGGCCGCCTACCTACAATGAGCAGTTCTTC. Protein: CASSLFLAGGPPTYNEQFF.

This chain joins TRBV5-1 and TRBJ1-1, with 8 positions matching TRBD1. The CDR3 sequence is 16 residues long. The germline gives CDR1 SGHRS, CDR2 YFSETQ. The junction had 12 bases not matched to a gene; V was cut back by 4 bases and J by 4 bases. This CDR3 reads CASSLDRAHEGTEAFF. The DNA of the CDR3 is TGCGCCAGCAGCCTGGACAGGGCCCATGAGGGCACTGAAGCTTTCTTT.

This clone was counted a few times. The chain links TRBV11-3 to TRBJ1-6; D unclear. The CDR3 loop spans 13 amino acids. V dropped 2 bases and J dropped 8 bases, with 7 bases sitting between them. The germline V gene has CDR1 SGHNT and CDR2 YENEEA. DNA for the CDR3: TGTGCCAGCAGCTTAACAGAACATTCACCCCTCCACTTT. Encoded protein: CASSLTEHSPLHF.

The chain recombines TRBV11-3 with TRBJ1-1; D gene ambiguous. Deletions cut 0 bases from V and 4 bases from J, with 9 bases between. The germline V gene encodes CDR1 SGHNT and CDR2 YENEEA. CDR3 length: 14 amino acids. The CDR3 protein is CASSLDYAGTEAFF. The CDR3 nucleotides are TGTGCCAGCAGCTTAGATTACGCGGGCACTGAAGCTTTCTTT.

This clone was seen just once. V and J are TRBV5-1 and TRBJ1-2; 9 bases align to TRBD1. Trimming removed 3 bases from V and 5 bases from J; junction bases left unmatched: 5. CDR3 length: 14 amino acids. Germline-derived CDR1 and CDR2 are SGHRS and YFSETQ. The CDR3 is CASSYTGGDYGYTF. The CDR3 DNA follows: TGCGCCAGCAGCTACACAGGGGGCGATTATGGCTACACCTTC. The full variable domain, its missing parts supplied by reference TRBV5-1 and TRBJ1-2, is KAGVTQTPRYLIKTRGQQVTLSCSPISGHRSVSWYQQTPGQGLQFLFEYFSETQRNKGNFPGRFSGRQFSNSRSEMNVSTLELGDSALYLCASSYTGGDYGYTFGSGTRLTVV.

The chain is built from TRBV2 and TRBJ1-6; maybe TRBD1 (6 bases). V lost 0 bases to trimming and J lost 6 bases, with 6 bases between them. There are 14 residues in the CDR3. Germline V gene data show CDR1 as SNHLY and CDR2 as FYNNEI. The CDR3 nucleotides read TGTGCCAGCAGTGAAGCAGGGGGTAATTCACCCCTCCACTTT. The encoded protein is CASSEAGGNSPLHF.

V and J are TRBV6-6 and TRBJ1-2; TRBD1 matches 7 bases. This CDR3 contains 13 residues. The J segment lost 9 bases and the V segment lost 2 bases, leaving 6 bases of the junction unmatched. Germline CDR1 and CDR2: MNHNY and SVGAGI (reference sequence). The chain's CDR3 is CASSYETGYSYTF. CDR3 coding DNA: TGTGCCAGCAGTTACGAGACAGGGTATAGCTACACCTTC.

The chain recombines TRBV10-3 with TRBJ2-3, with 11 bases lining up with TRBD2. With 5 bases clipped from V and 6 bases from J, the junction kept 4 bases outside the gene matches. The CDR3 loop spans 14 amino acids. Per the germline V gene, CDR1 is ENHRY and CDR2 is SYGVKD. CDR3 in amino acids: CAISLAGGGDTQYF. CDR3 in DNA: TGTGCCATCAGTCTAGCGGGGGGAGGCGATACGCAGTATTTT.

The V gene is TRBV11-2, the J gene TRBJ2-7; 8 nucleotides align to TRBD2. Trimming removed 4 bases from V and 1 base from J; junction bases left unmatched: 0. The V gene's germline CDR1 is SGHAT and CDR2 FQNNGV. This CDR3 has 13 residues. CDR3 protein: CASSSSGSYEQYF. The CDR3 nucleotides read TGTGCCAGCAGCTCTAGCGGGTCCTACGAGCAGTACTTC.

The chain links TRBV6-1 to TRBJ1-4; tentatively, D is TRBD1 (5 bases). The V gene's germline CDR1 is MNHNS and CDR2 SASEGT. This CDR3 contains 14 residues. The V end lost 7 bases, the J end lost 7 bases, and 16 bases lay between the germline ends. The CDR3 DNA reads as TGTGCCAGCAAAACCGGGGGTACAGCTGAAAAACTGTTTTTT. It translates to CASKTGGTAEKLFF.

J is TRBJ1-2 and V is TRBV6-5, with D possibly TRBD1 on 5 matching bases. The CDR3 sequence is 14 residues long. Germline V gives CDR1 MNHEY, CDR2 SVGAGI. The germline V and J ends were trimmed by 2 bases and 4 bases, with 11 bases remaining between them. The CDR3 DNA reads TGTGCCAGCAGTTACGACAGTAGGGGCTATGGCTACACCTTC. This sequence encodes CASSYDSRGYGYTF.

The V gene is TRBV11-2, the J gene TRBJ2-6, with a possible D match to TRBD1 (6 bases). The CDR3 contains 17 residues. The germline V gene encodes CDR1 SGHAT and CDR2 FQNNGV. The V gene lost 5 bases and the J gene lost 3 bases, with 17 bases spanning the gap. The CDR3 region is CASSRRQAWDGANVLTF. The CDR3 region has the DNA TGTGCCAGCAGCAGACGACAGGCATGGGATGGGGCCAACGTCCTGACTTTC.

The sample holds one count of this clone. This sequence joins TRBV15 and TRBJ1-4; D gene unclear. The CDR3 runs 15 residues. V lost 0 bases to trimming and J lost 3 bases, with 8 bases between them. Germline loops: CDR1 LNHNV, CDR2 YYDKDF (reference sequence). This chain's CDR3 is CATSREQIANEKLFF. Written as DNA, the CDR3 is TGTGCCACCAGCAGAGAACAGATAGCTAATGAAAAACTGTTTTTT.

The genes are TRBV7-2 and TRBJ1-2, with TRBD1 matching 7 bases. This CDR3 region has 14 residues. The trim removed 3 bases at V and 7 bases at J, leaving 8 bases unmatched. CDR1 is SGHTA, CDR2 FQGNSA, per germline. The CDR3 DNA reads TGTGCCAGCAGCTTCGCGGAGGGGGCTCGTGGCTACACCTTC. It yields the protein CASSFAEGARGYTF.